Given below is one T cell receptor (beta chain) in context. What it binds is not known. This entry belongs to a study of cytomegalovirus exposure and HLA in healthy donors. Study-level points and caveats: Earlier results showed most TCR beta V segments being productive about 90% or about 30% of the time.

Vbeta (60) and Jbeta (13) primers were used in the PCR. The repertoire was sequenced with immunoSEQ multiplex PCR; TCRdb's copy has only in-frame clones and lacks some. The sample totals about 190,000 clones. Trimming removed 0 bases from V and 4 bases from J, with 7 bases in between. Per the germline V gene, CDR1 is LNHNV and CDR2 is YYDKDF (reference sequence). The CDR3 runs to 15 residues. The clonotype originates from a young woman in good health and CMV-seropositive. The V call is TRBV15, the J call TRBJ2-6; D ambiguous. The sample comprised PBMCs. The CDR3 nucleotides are TGTGCCACCAGCAGAGACGCGGCCGGGGCCAACGTCCTGACTTTC. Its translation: CATSRDAAGANVLTF.